Listed here is a single T cell receptor beta chain. The germline CDR1 and CDR2 sequences are SGHDT and YYEEEE. With V trimmed by 5 bases and J by 3 bases, 20 bases remained unmatched. This CDR3 is 19 amino acids long. This record belongs to a study of blood T cell repertoires in COVID-19. TCRdb's copy holds only in-frame clones and misses some; the assay was immunoSEQ multiplex PCR. The sample yields roughly 350,000 clones, approximately 87% seen once. The chain joins TRBV5-6 to TRBJ1-1; 9 bases are shared with TRBD1. This sequence was found in a woman in her twenties or thirties with COVID-19, enrolled during active disease. The specimen sequenced was peripheral blood. The CDR3 here is CASRPFGGTGKGRDTEAFF. Here the CDR3 DNA reads TGTGCCAGCAGACCTTTTGGAGGGACAGGGAAGGGGAGAGACACTGAAGCTTTCTTT. The full variable domain, completed using reference TRBV5-6 and TRBJ1-1, is DAGVTQSPTHLIKTRGQQVTLRCSPKSGHDTVSWYQQALGQGPQFIFQYYEEEERQRGNFPDRFSGHQFPNYSSELNVNALLLGDSALYLCASRPFGGTGKGRDTEAFFGQGTRLTVV.